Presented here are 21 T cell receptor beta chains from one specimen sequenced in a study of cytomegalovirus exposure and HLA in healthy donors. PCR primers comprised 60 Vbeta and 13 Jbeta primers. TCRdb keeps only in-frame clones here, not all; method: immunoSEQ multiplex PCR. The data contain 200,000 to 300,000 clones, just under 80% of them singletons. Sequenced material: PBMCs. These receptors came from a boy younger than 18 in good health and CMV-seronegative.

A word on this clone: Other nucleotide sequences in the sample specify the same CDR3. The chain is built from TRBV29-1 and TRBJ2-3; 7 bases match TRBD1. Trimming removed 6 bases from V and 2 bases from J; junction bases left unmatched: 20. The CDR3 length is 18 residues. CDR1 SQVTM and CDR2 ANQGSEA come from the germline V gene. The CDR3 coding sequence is TGCAGCGTCGACGACCTCGCAACCGGGACAGTCTACACAGATACGCAGTATTTT. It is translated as CSVDDLATGTVYTDTQYF.

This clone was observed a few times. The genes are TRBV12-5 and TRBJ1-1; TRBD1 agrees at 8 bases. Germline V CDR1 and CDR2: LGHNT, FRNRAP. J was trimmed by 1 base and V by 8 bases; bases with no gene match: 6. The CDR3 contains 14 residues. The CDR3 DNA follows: TGTGCTAGTCCGCCCGGGACAGGGAACACTGAAGCTTTCTTT. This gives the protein CASPPGTGNTEAFF. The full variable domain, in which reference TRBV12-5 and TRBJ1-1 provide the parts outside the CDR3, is DARVTQTPRHKVTEMGQEVTMRCQPILGHNTVFWYRQTMMQGLELLAYFRNRAPLDDSGMPKDRFSAEMPDATLATLKIQPSEPRDSAVYFCASPPGTGNTEAFFGQGTRLTVV.

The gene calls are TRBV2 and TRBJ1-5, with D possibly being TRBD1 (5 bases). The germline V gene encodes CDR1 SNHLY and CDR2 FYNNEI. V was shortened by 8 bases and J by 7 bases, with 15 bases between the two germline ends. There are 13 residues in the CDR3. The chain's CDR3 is CASSGGARQPQHF. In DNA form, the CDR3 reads TGTGCCAGCTCGGGCGGGGCGCGCCAGCCCCAGCATTTT.

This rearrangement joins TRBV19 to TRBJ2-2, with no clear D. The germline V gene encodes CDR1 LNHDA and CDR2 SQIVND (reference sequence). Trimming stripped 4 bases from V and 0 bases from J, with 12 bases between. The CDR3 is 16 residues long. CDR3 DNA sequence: TGTGCCAGTAGTAACCTACAGATAGCGAACACCGGGGAGCTGTTTTTT. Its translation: CASSNLQIANTGELFF.

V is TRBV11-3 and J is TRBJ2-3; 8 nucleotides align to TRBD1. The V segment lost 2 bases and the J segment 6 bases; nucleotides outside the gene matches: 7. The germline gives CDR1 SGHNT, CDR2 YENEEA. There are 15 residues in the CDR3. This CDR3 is CASSLMQGASDTQYF. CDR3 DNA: TGTGCCAGCAGCTTAATGCAGGGGGCGTCTGATACGCAGTATTTT.

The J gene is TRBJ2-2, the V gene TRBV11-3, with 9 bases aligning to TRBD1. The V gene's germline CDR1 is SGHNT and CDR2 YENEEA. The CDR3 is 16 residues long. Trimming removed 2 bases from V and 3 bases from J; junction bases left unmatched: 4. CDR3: CASSLYRGLDTGELFF. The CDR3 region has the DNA TGTGCCAGCAGCTTATACAGGGGGCTGGACACCGGGGAGCTGTTTTTT.

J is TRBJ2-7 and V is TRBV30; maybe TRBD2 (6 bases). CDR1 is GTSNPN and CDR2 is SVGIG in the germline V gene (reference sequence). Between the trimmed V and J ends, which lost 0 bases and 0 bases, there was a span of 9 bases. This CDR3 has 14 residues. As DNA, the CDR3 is TGTGCCTGGAGTGTACTGCGGGGCTCCTACGAGCAGTACTTC. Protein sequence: CAWSVLRGSYEQYF.

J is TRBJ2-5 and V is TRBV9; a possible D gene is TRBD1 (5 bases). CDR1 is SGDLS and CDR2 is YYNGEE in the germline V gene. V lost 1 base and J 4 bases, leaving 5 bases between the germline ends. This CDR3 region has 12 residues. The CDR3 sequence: CASSVRGETQYF. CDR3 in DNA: TGTGCCAGCAGCGTAAGGGGAGAGACCCAGTACTTC.

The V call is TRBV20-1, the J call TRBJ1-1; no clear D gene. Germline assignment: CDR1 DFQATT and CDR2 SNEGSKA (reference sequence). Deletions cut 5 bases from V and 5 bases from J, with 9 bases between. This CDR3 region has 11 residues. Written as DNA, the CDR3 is TGCAGTGCTCCGCGGGTTACTGAAGCTTTCTTT. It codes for CSAPRVTEAFF.

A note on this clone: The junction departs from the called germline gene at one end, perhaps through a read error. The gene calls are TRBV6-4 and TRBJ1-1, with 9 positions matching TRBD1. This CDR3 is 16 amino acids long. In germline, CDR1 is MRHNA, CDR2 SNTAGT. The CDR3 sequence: CASSTGGLGQSTEALF. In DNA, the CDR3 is TGTGCCAGCAGTACAGGGGGCTTAGGCCAGAGCACTGAAGCTCTCTTT.

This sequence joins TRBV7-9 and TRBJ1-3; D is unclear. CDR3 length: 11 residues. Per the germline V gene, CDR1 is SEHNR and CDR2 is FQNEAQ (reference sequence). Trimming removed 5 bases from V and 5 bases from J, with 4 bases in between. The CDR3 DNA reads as TGTGCCAGCAGCCTAAGAAACACCATATATTTT. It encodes CASSLRNTIYF.

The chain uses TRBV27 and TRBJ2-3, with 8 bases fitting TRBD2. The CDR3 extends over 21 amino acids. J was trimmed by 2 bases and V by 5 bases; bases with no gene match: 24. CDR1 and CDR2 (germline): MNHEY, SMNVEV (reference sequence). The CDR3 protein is CASSDLPGAGEGTWATDTQYF. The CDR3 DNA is TGTGCCAGCAGTGACCTCCCTGGAGCGGGAGAAGGAACCTGGGCCACAGATACGCAGTATTTT.

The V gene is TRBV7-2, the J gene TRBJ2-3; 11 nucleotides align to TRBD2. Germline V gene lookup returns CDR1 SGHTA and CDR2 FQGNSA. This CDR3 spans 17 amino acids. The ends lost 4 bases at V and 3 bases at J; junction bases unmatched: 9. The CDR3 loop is CASSSSSGRVGTDTQYF. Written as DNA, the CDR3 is TGTGCCAGCAGCTCAAGTAGCGGGAGGGTAGGAACAGATACGCAGTATTTT.

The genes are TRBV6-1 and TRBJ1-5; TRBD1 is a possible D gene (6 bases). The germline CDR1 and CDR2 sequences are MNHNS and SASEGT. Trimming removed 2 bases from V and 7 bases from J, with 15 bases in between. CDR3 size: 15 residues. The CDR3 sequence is CASSERGAGDQPQHF. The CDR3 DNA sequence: TGTGCCAGCAGTGAAAGAGGAGCAGGGGACCAGCCCCAGCATTTT.

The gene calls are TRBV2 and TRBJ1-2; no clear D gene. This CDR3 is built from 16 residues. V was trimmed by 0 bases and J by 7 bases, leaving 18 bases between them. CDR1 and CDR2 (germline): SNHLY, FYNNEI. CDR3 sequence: CASSEARGAFNGGYTF. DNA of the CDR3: TGTGCCAGCAGTGAAGCGCGGGGAGCCTTTAATGGTGGCTACACCTTC.

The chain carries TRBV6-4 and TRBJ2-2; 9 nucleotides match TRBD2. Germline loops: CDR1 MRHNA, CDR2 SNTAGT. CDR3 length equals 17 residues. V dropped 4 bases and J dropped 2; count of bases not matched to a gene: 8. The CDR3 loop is CASSGTTSGDNTGELFF. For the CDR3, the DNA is TGTGCCAGCAGTGGAACGACTAGCGGAGATAACACCGGGGAGCTGTTTTTT.

CDR3 in amino acids: CASSTRTSGRGLSYEQYF. DNA of the CDR3: TGTGCCAGCAGCACCCGGACTAGCGGGAGGGGGCTCTCCTACGAGCAGTACTTC. The chain employs TRBV13 and TRBJ2-7; the match to TRBD2 covers 15 bases. The CDR3 is 18 amino acids. Germline CDR1 and CDR2: PRHDT and FYEKMQ (reference sequence). The V gene end was trimmed by 5 bases and the J gene end by 0 bases; junction bases not matched to a gene: 8.

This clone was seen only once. The CDR3 sequence: CASSLVTANTEAFF. DNA of the CDR3: TGTGCCAGCAGCTTAGTTACAGCGAACACTGAAGCTTTCTTT. The chain is built from TRBV7-6 and TRBJ1-1; D is unresolved. The ends were cut back, 1 base at V and 1 base at J, with 7 bases in the middle. Germline V gene sequence: CDR1 SGHVS, CDR2 FNYEAQ. The CDR3 length is 14 residues. Drawing the rest from reference TRBV7-6 and TRBJ1-1, the complete variable domain is GAGVSQSPRYKVTKRGQDVALRCDPISGHVSLYWYRQALGQGPEFLTYFNYEAQQDKSGLPNDRFSAERPEGSISTLTIQRTEQRDSAMYRCASSLVTANTEAFFGQGTRLTVV.

The CDR3 spells CAWSRGTGPEQYF. Here the CDR3 DNA reads TGTGCCTGGAGTAGAGGGACAGGGCCCGAGCAGTACTTC. The chain has TRBV30 and TRBJ2-7; 9 nucleotides line up with TRBD1. In germline, CDR1 is GTSNPN, CDR2 SVGIG (reference sequence). CDR3 size: 13 residues. The V segment lost 2 bases and the J segment 6 bases; nucleotides outside the gene matches: 5. The whole variable domain, filled in from reference TRBV30 and TRBJ2-7, reads SQTIHQWPATLVQPVGSPLSLECTVEGTSNPNLYWYRQAAGRGLQLLFYSVGIGQISSEVPQNLSASRPQDRQFILSSKKLLLSDSGFYLCAWSRGTGPEQYFGPGTRLTVT.

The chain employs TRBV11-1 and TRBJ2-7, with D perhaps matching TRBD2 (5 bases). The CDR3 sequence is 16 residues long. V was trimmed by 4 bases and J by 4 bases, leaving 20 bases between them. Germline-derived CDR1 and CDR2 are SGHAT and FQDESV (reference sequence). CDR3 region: CASSSPLIGNQYEQYF. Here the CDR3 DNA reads TGTGCCAGCAGCTCCCCGTTGATCGGGAACCAATACGAGCAGTACTTC.

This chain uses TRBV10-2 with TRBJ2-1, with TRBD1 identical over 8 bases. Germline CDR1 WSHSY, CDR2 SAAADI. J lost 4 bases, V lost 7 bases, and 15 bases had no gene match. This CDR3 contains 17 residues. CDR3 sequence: CASISQSGTGSYNEQFF. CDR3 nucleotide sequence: TGCGCCAGCATTTCACAATCCGGGACAGGCTCTTACAATGAGCAGTTCTTC.